Each of the 18 T cell receptor beta chains below was sequenced from the same sample in a study of identical twins. TCRdb redid the calling of the 5' RACE reads with MiXCR, one entry per CDR3 protein. The sample lists more than 200,000 distinct CDR3 sequences; roughly an eighth were seen once. The sequenced sample was memory (CD45RO+) T cells sorted from blood. These TCRs come from a young woman in good health.

This clonotype was counted at least ten times. The rearrangement uses TRBV5-5 and TRBJ2-3; D uncertain. Germline V gene lookup returns CDR1 SGHKS and CDR2 YYEKEE (reference sequence). The CDR3 covers 13 residues. V gave up 0 bases and J gave up 2 bases, with 4 bases separating them. The CDR3 DNA reads TGTGCCAGCAGCTTGGGGAACACAGATACGCAGTATTTT. Its translation is CASSLGNTDTQYF.

Only one count was recorded for this clonotype. Its ends do not fully match the called genes, so a read error is possible. The chain links TRBV6-1 to TRBJ1-5; no clear D gene. The germline V gene encodes CDR1 MNHNS and CDR2 SASEGT. CDR3 length: 13 residues. CDR3 DNA: TGTGCCAGCATGGAAAAAGGAAGGCTGTCCCAACATTTT. Amino acids: CASMEKGRLSQHF.

This clonotype showed up just a few times. At one boundary the junction diverges from the germline segment, which might be a read error. The rearrangement joins TRBV6-1 to TRBJ1-5, with D perhaps TRBD1 (6 bases). Germline CDR1 reads MNHNS; CDR2 reads SASEGT. The CDR3 runs to 13 residues. Here the CDR3 reads CASRESTGQAQHF. Written as DNA, the CDR3 is TGTGCCAGCAGGGAATCGACAGGTCAGGCCCAGCATTTT.

The V and J genes are TRBV20-1 and TRBJ1-1; maybe TRBD1 (6 bases). The CDR3 is 15 amino acids. V was cut by 0 bases and J by 0 bases, with 11 bases left in between. Germline V lookup: CDR1 DFQATT, CDR2 SNEGSKA (reference sequence). Here the CDR3 reads CSARDQGGVNTEAFF. The CDR3 DNA reads as TGCAGTGCTAGAGATCAAGGGGGAGTGAACACTGAAGCTTTCTTT.

Ten or more counts support this clonotype. One end of the junction is discordant with germline, which a read error may explain. The chain is built from TRBV11-2 and TRBJ1-2; D gene uncertain. Germline assignment: CDR1 SGHAT and CDR2 FQNNGV. The CDR3 has 10 residues. CDR3 DNA sequence: TGTGCCAGCAGCTCCCATGAGGTTTCATTC. This gives the protein CASSSHEVSF.

This rearrangement joins TRBV7-6 to TRBJ2-5; no clear D gene. Germline loops: CDR1 SGHVS, CDR2 FNYEAQ. The CDR3 covers 12 residues. Trimming took off 1 base at V and 7 bases at J, with 7 bases between the two ends. As DNA, the CDR3 is TGTGCCAGCAGCTTAGTTGTGGGGACCCAGTACTTC. Translation: CASSLVVGTQYF. The whole variable domain, remainder taken from reference TRBV7-6 and TRBJ2-5, is GAGVSQSPRYKVTKRGQDVALRCDPISGHVSLYWYRQALGQGPEFLTYFNYEAQQDKSGLPNDRFSAERPEGSISTLTIQRTEQRDSAMYRCASSLVVGTQYFGPGTRLLVL.

This clonotype has only a few counts. The V gene is TRBV3-1, the J gene TRBJ2-5; 7 bases map to TRBD1. The ends lost 4 bases at V and 3 bases at J; junction bases unmatched: 5. Germline CDR1 LGHDT, CDR2 YNNKEL (reference sequence). This CDR3 region has 14 residues. The CDR3 reads CASSRHGTEETQYF. In nucleotides, the CDR3 is TGTGCCAGCAGCCGCCACGGGACAGAAGAGACCCAGTACTTC.

The chain joins TRBV14 to TRBJ2-2; TRBD2 matches 13 bases. The CDR3 runs 20 residues. V gave up 2 bases and J gave up 5 bases; unmatched junction bases: 14. Germline V gives CDR1 SGHDN, CDR2 FVKESK. CDR3 residues: CASSQHTFGLAGVNTGELFF. The CDR3 DNA reads TGTGCCAGCAGCCAACACACCTTTGGACTAGCGGGAGTCAATACCGGGGAGCTGTTTTTT. Using reference TRBV14 and TRBJ2-2 for the parts outside the CDR3, the full variable domain is EAGVTQFPSHSVIEKGQTVTLRCDPISGHDNLYWYRRVMGKEIKFLLHFVKESKQDESGMPNNRFLAERTGGTYSTLKVQPAELEDSGVYFCASSQHTFGLAGVNTGELFFGEGSRLTVL.

This rearrangement joins TRBV18 to TRBJ2-7; 7 nucleotides align to TRBD1. The ends lost 3 bases at V and 3 bases at J; junction bases unmatched: 11. The V gene's germline CDR1 is KGHSH and CDR2 LQKENI. This CDR3 has 16 residues. CDR3 sequence: CASSPFTGQTFYEQYF. DNA of the CDR3: TGTGCCAGCTCACCGTTTACGGGACAGACATTCTACGAGCAGTACTTC. Supplemented by reference TRBV18 and TRBJ2-7, the full variable domain reads NAGVMQNPRHLVRRRGQEARLRCSPMKGHSHVYWYRQLPEEGLKFMVYLQKENIIDESGMPKERFSAEFPKEGPSILRIQQVVRGDSAAYFCASSPFTGQTFYEQYFGPGTRLTVT.

This rearrangement joins TRBV5-1 to TRBJ1-1; the D gene is possibly TRBD1 (6 bases). The ends were cut back, 9 bases at V and 6 bases at J, with 12 bases in the middle. CDR1 SGHRS and CDR2 YFSETQ come from the germline V gene. The CDR3 covers 11 residues. Here the CDR3 reads CATRAGAEAFF. The CDR3 nucleotides read TGCGCCACCCGAGCAGGGGCTGAAGCTTTCTTT.

Ten or more counts support this clonotype. The rearrangement uses TRBV5-5 and TRBJ2-3; a weak D match, TRBD2 (6 bases). The CDR3 is 17 amino acids. The germline V gene encodes CDR1 SGHKS and CDR2 YYEKEE (reference sequence). Trimming left V 0 bases short and J 2 bases short, with 16 bases between. Here the CDR3 DNA reads TGTGCCAGCAGCTTGGCCGCCCGCGGGGCCAACACAGATACGCAGTATTTT. The encoded protein is CASSLAARGANTDTQYF.

This rearrangement joins TRBV12-3 or TRBV12-4 to TRBJ2-3, with 10 positions matching TRBD2. The V and J ends lost 7 bases and 2 bases, in that order; junction bases with no gene match: 9. This CDR3 region has 16 residues. CDR3 residues: CASTSHSGRITDTQYF. In nucleotides, the CDR3 is TGTGCCAGCACCAGTCATAGCGGGAGGATCACAGATACGCAGTATTTT.

The chain joins TRBV7-2 to TRBJ2-1; D remains unclear. The V and J ends lost 3 bases and 5 bases respectively, with 8 bases between them. Germline values: CDR1 SGHTA, CDR2 FQGNSA. The CDR3 runs to 13 residues. The CDR3 nucleotides read TGTGCCAGCAGCTTTCACCGGGACAATGAGCAGTTCTTC. Translating gives CASSFHRDNEQFF. Drawing the rest from reference TRBV7-2 and TRBJ2-1, the complete variable domain is GAGVSQSPSNKVTEKGKDVELRCDPISGHTALYWYRQSLGQGLEFLIYFQGNSAPDKSGLPSDRFSAERTGGSVSTLTIQRTQQEDSAVYLCASSFHRDNEQFFGPGTRLTVL.

This clonotype was seen once. The V call is TRBV9, the J call TRBJ2-7, with a tentative D call TRBD2 (6 bases). Germline CDR1 and CDR2: SGDLS and YYNGEE. Trimming took off 10 bases at V and 7 bases at J, with 6 bases between the two ends. CDR3 length equals 8 residues. The chain's CDR3 is CAGGEQYF. DNA for the CDR3: TGTGCCGGGGGGGAGCAGTACTTC.

The rearrangement uses TRBV5-6 and TRBJ2-3, with a possible D match to TRBD1 (5 bases). The V end was cut by 1 base, the J end by 1 base, with 16 bases between. The V gene's germline CDR1 is SGHDT and CDR2 YYEEEE. This CDR3 comprises 17 residues. The CDR3 loop reads CASSLMNSGRGTDTQYF. In nucleotides, the CDR3 is TGTGCCAGCAGCTTGATGAACTCGGGCAGGGGCACAGATACGCAGTATTTT.

The chain combines TRBV10-3 with TRBJ1-3; D unclear. With 0 bases removed from V and 0 bases from J, the gap between germline ends came to 6 bases. CDR1 is ENHRY and CDR2 is SYGVKD in the germline V gene. This CDR3 is 15 amino acids long. CDR3 protein: CAISESKSSGNTIYF. Here the CDR3 DNA reads TGTGCCATCAGTGAGTCGAAGAGCTCTGGAAACACCATATATTTT.

In its sample, this clonotype is medium-sized. The rearrangement joins TRBV5-1 to TRBJ1-6; TRBD1 aligns across 8 bases. From germline, CDR1 is SGHRS and CDR2 YFSETQ. This CDR3 is 13 amino acids long. Trimming removed 8 bases from V and 7 bases from J; junction bases left unmatched: 5. In nucleotides, the CDR3 is TGCGCCAGTCGGACAGGGTCGAATTCACCCCTCCACTTT. It translates to CASRTGSNSPLHF.

This clonotype was observed a handful of times. The gene calls are TRBV6-5 and TRBJ2-2, with D perhaps TRBD1 (6 bases). Germline V CDR1 and CDR2: MNHEY, SVGAGI. This CDR3 spans 15 amino acids. V was clipped by 2 bases and J by 5 bases, with 12 bases between them. In DNA, the CDR3 is TGTGCCAGCAGTTACGTGGCAGGGGAGACCGGGGAGCTGTTTTTT. It translates to CASSYVAGETGELFF.